The 6 T cell receptor beta chains below all came from one sample that was sequenced in a study of T cell repertoires in cytomegalovirus infection. These TCRs are of unknown antigen specificity. In TCRdb, the reads were re-called with MiXCR into one record per CDR3 protein. The sample contains fewer than 1,000,000 distinct CDR3 sequences, approximately 31% of which appear only once. The source was cultured CD8+ T cells from PBMCs, collected from culture after CMV antigen stimulation. These receptors were collected from a human donor in good health (CMV status not recorded). Some clones in this sample may be carry-over from other donors' samples.

This rearrangement joins TRBV6-2 or TRBV6-3 to TRBJ2-4, with 9 bases lining up with TRBD1. This CDR3 comprises 17 residues. Germline CDR1 reads MNHEY; CDR2 reads SVGEGT. The V segment lost 7 bases and the J segment 0 bases; nucleotides outside the gene matches: 10. Here the CDR3 DNA reads TGTGCCAGCATTCCGGGACAGGGTCTTCTAGCCAAAAACATTCAGTACTTC. Translating it yields CASIPGQGLLAKNIQYF.

The gene calls are TRBV6-1 and TRBJ1-1, with D maybe TRBD1 (5 bases). The CDR3 is 13 residues long. V was trimmed by 3 bases and J by 4 bases, leaving 9 bases between them. From germline, CDR1 is MNHNS and CDR2 SASEGT. The DNA for the CDR3 is TGTGCCAGCAGTGACAGGGTATCCACTGAAGCTTTCTTT. Translated: CASSDRVSTEAFF.

The chain links TRBV29-1 to TRBJ2-7; 7 nucleotides line up with TRBD1. The CDR3 runs to 13 residues. The junction had 12 bases not matched to a gene; V was cut back by 6 bases and J by 7 bases. Germline lookup yields CDR1 SQVTM and CDR2 ANQGSEA. CDR3 protein: CSVPTGTSGEQYF. CDR3 nucleotides: TGCAGCGTGCCGACAGGGACCTCGGGGGAGCAGTACTTC.

The rearrangement links TRBV10-3 to TRBJ1-6; D remains unclear. Between the trimmed V and J ends, which lost 0 bases and 8 bases, there was a span of 14 bases. CDR1 is ENHRY and CDR2 is SYGVKD in the germline V gene. This CDR3 contains 16 residues. The CDR3 loop is CAISESGGRRDSPLHF. In nucleotides, the CDR3 is TGTGCCATCAGTGAGTCGGGCGGCAGGCGTGATTCACCCCTCCACTTT.

As for this clonotype: Germline and junction disagree at one end, which may indicate a read error. The CDR3 loop is CVSSLGGEVTDTQYF. Written as DNA, the CDR3 is TGTGTCAGCAGCTTAGGGGGGGAGGTCACAGATACGCAGTATTTT. The V and J genes are TRBV11-3 and TRBJ2-3; a possible D gene is TRBD2 (7 bases). The CDR3 has 15 residues. CDR1 SGHNT and CDR2 YENEEA come from the germline V gene. The whole variable domain, filled in from reference TRBV11-3 and TRBJ2-3, reads EAGVVQSPRYKIIEKKQPVAFWCNPISGHNTLYWYLQNLGQGPELLIRYENEEAVDDSQLPKDRFSAERLKGVDSTLKIQPAELGDSAVYLCVSSLGGEVTDTQYFGPGTRLTVL.

In its sample, this clonotype was seen a few times. The chain combines TRBV7-9 with TRBJ2-5; D ambiguous. The CDR3 loop spans 12 amino acids. The germline V gene encodes CDR1 SEHNR and CDR2 FQNEAQ (reference sequence). V was shortened by 5 bases and J by 5 bases, with 9 bases between the two germline ends. In nucleotides, the CDR3 is TGTGCCAGCAGCCTCGGGTATGAGACCCAGTACTTC. Translation: CASSLGYETQYF.